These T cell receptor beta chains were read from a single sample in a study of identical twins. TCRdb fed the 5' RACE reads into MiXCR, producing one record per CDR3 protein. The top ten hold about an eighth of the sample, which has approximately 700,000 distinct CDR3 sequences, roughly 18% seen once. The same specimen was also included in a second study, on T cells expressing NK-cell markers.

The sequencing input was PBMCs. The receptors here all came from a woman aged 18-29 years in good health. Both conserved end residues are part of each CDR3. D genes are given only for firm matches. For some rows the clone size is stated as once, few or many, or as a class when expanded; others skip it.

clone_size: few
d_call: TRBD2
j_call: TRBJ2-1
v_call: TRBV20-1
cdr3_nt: TGCAGTGCTAATCTCGGACTAGCCCCTTCCAATGAGCAGTTCTTC
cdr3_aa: CSANLGLAPSNEQFF

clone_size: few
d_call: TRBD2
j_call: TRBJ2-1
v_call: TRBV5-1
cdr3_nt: TGCGCCAGCAGCTTGGGAGGACTAGCGGGAGTCGATGAGCAGTTCTTC
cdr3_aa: CASSLGGLAGVDEQFF

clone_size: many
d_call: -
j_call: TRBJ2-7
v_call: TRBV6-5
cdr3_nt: TGTGCCAGCAGCTCCCGTGGTTACGAGCAGTACTTC
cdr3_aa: CASSSRGYEQYF

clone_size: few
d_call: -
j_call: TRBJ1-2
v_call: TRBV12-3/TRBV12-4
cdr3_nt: TGTGCCAGCAGTGCGCAGGGTGATGGCTACACCTTC
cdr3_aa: CASSAQGDGYTF

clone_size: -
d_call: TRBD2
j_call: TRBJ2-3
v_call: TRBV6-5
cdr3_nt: TGTGCCAGCAGTTGGGGCAACCTAGCGGCCCGCACAGATACGCAGTATTTT
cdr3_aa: CASSWGNLAARTDTQYF

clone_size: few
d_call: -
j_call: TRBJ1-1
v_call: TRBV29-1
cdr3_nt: TGCAGCGGGGACCCGACGGGGAACACTGAAGCTTTCTTT
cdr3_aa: CSGDPTGNTEAFF

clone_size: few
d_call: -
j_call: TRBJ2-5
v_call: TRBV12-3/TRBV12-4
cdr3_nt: TGTGCCAGCAGTTTACTAGACCCAAGGGAGACCCAGTACTTC
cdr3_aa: CASSLLDPRETQYF

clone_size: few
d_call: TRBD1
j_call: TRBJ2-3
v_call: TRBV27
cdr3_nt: TGTGCCAGCAGTCTTTCATCCGGGACAGGGACGGATACGCAGTATTTT
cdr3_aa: CASSLSSGTGTDTQYF

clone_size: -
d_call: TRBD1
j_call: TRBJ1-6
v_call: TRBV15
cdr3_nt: TGTGCCACCAGCAGACTGGACAGGGGGTCACCCCTCCACTTT
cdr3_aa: CATSRLDRGSPLHF

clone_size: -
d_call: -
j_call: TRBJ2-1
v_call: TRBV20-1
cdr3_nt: TGCAGTGCTAGTAGGGCAAGCCTCTCCTACAATGAGCAGTTCTTC
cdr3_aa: CSASRASLSYNEQFF

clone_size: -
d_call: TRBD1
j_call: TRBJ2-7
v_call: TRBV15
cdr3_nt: TGTGCCACCAGCAGCTCAGGGGGCGCGTCCTACGAGCAGTACTTC
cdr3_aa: CATSSSGGASYEQYF

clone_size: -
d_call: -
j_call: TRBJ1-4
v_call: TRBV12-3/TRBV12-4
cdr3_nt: TGTGCCAGCAGTTTGGTTGGTGACCCTAATGAAAAACTGTTTTTT
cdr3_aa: CASSLVGDPNEKLFF

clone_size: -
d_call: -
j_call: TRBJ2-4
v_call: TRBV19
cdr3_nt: TGTGCCAGTAGCACTTACAGGGATCTAGCCAAAAACATTCAGTACTTC
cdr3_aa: CASSTYRDLAKNIQYF

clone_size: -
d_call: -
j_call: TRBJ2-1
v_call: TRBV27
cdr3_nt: TGTGCCACCCAGCAGGCGGGGTTCTACAATGAGCAGTTCTTC
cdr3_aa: CATQQAGFYNEQFF

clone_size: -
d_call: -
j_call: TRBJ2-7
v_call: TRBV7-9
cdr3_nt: TGTGCCAGCAGCATTAACAGGGAACTCGAGCAGTACTTC
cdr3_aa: CASSINRELEQYF

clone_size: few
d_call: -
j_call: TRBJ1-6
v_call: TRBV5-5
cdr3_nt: TGTGCCAGCAGCTTGGCGGGGGGATCACCCCTCCACTTT
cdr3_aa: CASSLAGGSPLHF

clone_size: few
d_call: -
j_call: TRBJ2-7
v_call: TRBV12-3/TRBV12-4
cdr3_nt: TGTGCCAGCCTTCTCACGACAGGGAGGAGGGACGAGCAGTACTTC
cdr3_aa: CASLLTTGRRDEQYF

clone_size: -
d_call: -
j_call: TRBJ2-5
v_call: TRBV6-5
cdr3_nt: TGTGCCAGCAGTTACTCGGGGCCTCCAGAAGAGACCCAGTACTTC
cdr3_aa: CASSYSGPPEETQYF

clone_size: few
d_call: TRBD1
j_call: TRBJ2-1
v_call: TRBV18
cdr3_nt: TGTGCCAGCTCACTGGCCGGGACAGAATACAATGAGCAGTTCTTC
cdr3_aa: CASSLAGTEYNEQFF

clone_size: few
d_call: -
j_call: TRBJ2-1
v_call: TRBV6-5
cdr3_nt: TGTGCCAGCAGTTATGGGAGAATTTACAATGAGCAGTTCTTC
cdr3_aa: CASSYGRIYNEQFF

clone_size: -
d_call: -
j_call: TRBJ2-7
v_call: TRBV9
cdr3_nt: TGTGCCAGCAGCGCGTCCGTGGGGACCTACGAGCAGTACTTC
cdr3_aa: CASSASVGTYEQYF

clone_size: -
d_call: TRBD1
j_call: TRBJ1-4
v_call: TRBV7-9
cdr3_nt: TGTGCCAGCAGCTTGGGTCAGGGGGCCCGGAGACTGTTTTTT
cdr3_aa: CASSLGQGARRLFF

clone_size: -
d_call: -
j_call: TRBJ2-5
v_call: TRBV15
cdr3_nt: TGTGCCACCAGCAGGGGCAGGGGTGGAGAGACCCAGTACTTC
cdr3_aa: CATSRGRGGETQYF

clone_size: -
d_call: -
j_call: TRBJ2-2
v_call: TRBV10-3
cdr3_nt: TGTGCCATCAGCAGGGCCGGGGAGCTGTTTTTT
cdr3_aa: CAISRAGELFF

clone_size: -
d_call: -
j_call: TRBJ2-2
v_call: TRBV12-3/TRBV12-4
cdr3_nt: TGTGCCAGCAGTGCCGGACAGTTCGCGAACACCGGGGAGCTGTTTTTT
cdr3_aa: CASSAGQFANTGELFF

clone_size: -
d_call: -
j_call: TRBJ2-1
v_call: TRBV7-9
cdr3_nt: TGTGCCAGCAGCTTAGAAGACTTGAGAAGCTCCTACAATGAGCAGTTCTTC
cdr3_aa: CASSLEDLRSSYNEQFF

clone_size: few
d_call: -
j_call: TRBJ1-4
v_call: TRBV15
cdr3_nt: TGTGCCACCAGCAGAGATGCCGGGAGTGCAACTAATGAAAAACTGTTTTTT
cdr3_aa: CATSRDAGSATNEKLFF

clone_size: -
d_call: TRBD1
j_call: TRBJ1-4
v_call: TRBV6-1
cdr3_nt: TGTGCCAGCAGGAGGACAGGGGTGGGTGAAAAACTGTTTTTT
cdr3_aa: CASRRTGVGEKLFF

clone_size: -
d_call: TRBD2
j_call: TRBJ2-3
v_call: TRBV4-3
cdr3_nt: TGCGCCAGCAGCCAAGATGGGGCGGGGGATGGCGGGAGGACAGATACGCAGTATTTT
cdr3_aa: CASSQDGAGDGGRTDTQYF

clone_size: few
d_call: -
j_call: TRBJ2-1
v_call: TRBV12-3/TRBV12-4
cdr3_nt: TGTGCCAGCAGTTCTAGGACATACAATGAGCAGTTCTTC
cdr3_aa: CASSSRTYNEQFF

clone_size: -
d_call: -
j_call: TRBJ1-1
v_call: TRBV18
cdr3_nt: TGTGCCAGCTCACCACTGCCAGGGTTTCGGTCTTGGGTGAACACTGAAGCTTTCTTT
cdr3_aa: CASSPLPGFRSWVNTEAFF

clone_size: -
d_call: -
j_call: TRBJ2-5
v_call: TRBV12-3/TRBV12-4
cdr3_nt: TGTGCCAGCAGTTCACCGGGGAGCCAAGAGACCCAGTACTTC
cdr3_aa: CASSSPGSQETQYF

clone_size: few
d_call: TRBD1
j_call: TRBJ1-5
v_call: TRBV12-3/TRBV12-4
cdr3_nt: TGTGCCAGCAGTCTACAGGGGGCGGATCAGCCCCAGCATTTT
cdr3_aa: CASSLQGADQPQHF

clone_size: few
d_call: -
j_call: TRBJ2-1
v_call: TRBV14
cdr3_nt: TGTGCCAGCAGCCAAACAGGGCTTGAGCAGTTCTTC
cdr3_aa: CASSQTGLEQFF

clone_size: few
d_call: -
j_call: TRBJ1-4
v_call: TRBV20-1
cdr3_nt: TGCAGTGCTAGAGTCGTGTTGTTTGATGAAAAACTGTTTTTT
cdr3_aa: CSARVVLFDEKLFF

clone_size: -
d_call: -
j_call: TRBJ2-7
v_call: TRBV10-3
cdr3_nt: TGTGCCATCAGTGAGGGACAAAGTTTCGGCCACGAGCAGTACTTC
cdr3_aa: CAISEGQSFGHEQYF

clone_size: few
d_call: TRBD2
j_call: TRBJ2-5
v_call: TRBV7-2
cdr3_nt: TGTGCCAGCAGCTTTAGCGGGATGGAGACCCAGTACTTC
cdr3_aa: CASSFSGMETQYF

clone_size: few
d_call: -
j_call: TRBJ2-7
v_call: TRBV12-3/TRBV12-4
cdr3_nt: TGTGCCAGCACCGTGGGACGACTCTACGAGCAGTACTTC
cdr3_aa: CASTVGRLYEQYF

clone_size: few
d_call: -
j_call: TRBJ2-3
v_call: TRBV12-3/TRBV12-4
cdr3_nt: TGTGCCAGCCTACAGGGCACCCGGGGAGATACGCAGTATTTT
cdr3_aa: CASLQGTRGDTQYF

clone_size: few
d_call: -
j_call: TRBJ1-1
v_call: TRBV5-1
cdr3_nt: TGCGCCAGCAGCTTCTTCGTTACAGGAATGAACACTGAAGCTTTCTTT
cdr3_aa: CASSFFVTGMNTEAFF

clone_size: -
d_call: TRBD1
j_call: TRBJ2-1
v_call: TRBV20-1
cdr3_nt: TGCAGTGCTAGGTCCGGGACAGATTACAATGAGCAGTTCTTC
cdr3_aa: CSARSGTDYNEQFF

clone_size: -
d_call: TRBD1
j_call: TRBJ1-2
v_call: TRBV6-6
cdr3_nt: TGTGCCAGCAGTCCGACAGGGGAACGTGGCTACACCTTC
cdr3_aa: CASSPTGERGYTF

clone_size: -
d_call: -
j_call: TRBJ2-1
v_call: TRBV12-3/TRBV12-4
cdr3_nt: TGTGCCAGCAGCTCGACACTAGGCGGCATCCCCAATGAGCAGTTCTTC
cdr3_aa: CASSSTLGGIPNEQFF

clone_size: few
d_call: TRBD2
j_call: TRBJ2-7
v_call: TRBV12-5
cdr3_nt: TGTGCTAGTGGTCTTAGCGGGATCTCCTACGAGCAGTACTTC
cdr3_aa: CASGLSGISYEQYF

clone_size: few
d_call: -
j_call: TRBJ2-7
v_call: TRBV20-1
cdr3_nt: TGCAGTGCCCGGAAACAGGGCGCCTACGAGCAGTACTTC
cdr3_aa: CSARKQGAYEQYF

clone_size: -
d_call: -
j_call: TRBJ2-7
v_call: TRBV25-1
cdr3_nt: TGTGCCAGCTTTGGTCAGGGCAGCGAGCAGTACTTC
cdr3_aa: CASFGQGSEQYF

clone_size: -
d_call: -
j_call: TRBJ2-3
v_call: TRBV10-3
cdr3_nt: TGTGCCATCAGTTTACAGGGCACAGATACGCAGTATTTT
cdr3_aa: CAISLQGTDTQYF

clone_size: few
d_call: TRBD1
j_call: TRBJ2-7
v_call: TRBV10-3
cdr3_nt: TGTGCCATCAGTGAGTGGACAGGGGGCTACGAGCAGTACTTC
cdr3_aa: CAISEWTGGYEQYF

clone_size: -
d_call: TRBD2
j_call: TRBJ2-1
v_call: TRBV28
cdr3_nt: TGTGCCAGCTGGGCCACGGGAGGGTTTGTCTACAATGAGCAGTTCTTC
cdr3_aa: CASWATGGFVYNEQFF

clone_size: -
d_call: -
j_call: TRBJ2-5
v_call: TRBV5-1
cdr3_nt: TGCGCCAGCAACCCACCCCCGGAGACCCAGTACTTC
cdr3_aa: CASNPPPETQYF

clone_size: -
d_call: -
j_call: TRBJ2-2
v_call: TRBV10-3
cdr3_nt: TGTGCCACGGGACTCGGGATGTACACCGGGGAGCTGTTTTTT
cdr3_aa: CATGLGMYTGELFF

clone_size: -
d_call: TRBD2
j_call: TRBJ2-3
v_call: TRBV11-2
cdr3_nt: TGTGCCAGCAGCTTAGTAGTCGCGGCTAGCGGGAGGGCGGATACGCAGTATTTT
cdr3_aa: CASSLVVAASGRADTQYF

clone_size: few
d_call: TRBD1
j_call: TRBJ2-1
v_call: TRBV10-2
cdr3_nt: TGCGCCAGCAGTGGGACAGGGAACTCCTACAATGAGCAGTTCTTC
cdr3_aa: CASSGTGNSYNEQFF

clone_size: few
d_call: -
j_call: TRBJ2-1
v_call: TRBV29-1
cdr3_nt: TGCAGCGTTGCCGGGAAAAGAGGGAATGAGCAGTTCTTC
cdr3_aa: CSVAGKRGNEQFF

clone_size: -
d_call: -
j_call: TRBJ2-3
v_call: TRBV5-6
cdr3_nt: TGTGCCAGCAGCTTTTACAGGGACACAGATACGCAGTATTTT
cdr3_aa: CASSFYRDTDTQYF